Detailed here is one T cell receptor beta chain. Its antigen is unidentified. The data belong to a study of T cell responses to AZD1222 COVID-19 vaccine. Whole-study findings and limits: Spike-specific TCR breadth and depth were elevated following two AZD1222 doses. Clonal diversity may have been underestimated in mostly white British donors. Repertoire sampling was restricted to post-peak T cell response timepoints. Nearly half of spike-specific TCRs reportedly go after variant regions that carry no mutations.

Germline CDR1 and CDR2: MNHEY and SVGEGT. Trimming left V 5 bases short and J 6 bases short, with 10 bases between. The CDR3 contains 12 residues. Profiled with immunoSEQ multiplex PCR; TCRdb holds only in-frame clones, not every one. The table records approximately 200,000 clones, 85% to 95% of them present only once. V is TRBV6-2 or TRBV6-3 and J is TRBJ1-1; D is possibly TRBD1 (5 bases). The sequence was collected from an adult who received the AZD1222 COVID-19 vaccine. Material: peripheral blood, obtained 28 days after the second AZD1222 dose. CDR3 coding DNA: TGTGCCAGCAGTGAGGAGGGACCTGAAGCTTTCTTT. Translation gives CASSEEGPEAFF.